The 5 T cell receptor beta chains below were found in one sample sequenced in a study of breast tumors, draining lymph nodes, adjacent tissues. The lymph nodes were axillary draining lymph nodes from breast cancer patients. Each CDR3 protein is one row after TCRdb ran MiXCR on the multiplex PCR reads. The sample consists of approximately 89,000 distinct CDR3 sequences, over 25% of them appearing once. Input material: axillary lymph node tissue. Receptors were obtained from a female donor with breast cancer. Some clones in this sample may be carry-over from other donors' samples.

This clonotype was counted between two and nine times. The V gene is TRBV14, the J gene TRBJ2-6; 7 bases fit TRBD1. J gave up 4 bases and V 6 bases, and 21 bases lay outside the gene matches. This CDR3 comprises 20 residues. CDR1 and CDR2 from the germline V gene are SGHDN and FVKESK. CDR3 DNA: TGTGCCAGCAGGGGGTGGACAGGCACGTCCAGGGATTCCGGGGCCAACGTCCTGACTTTC. Translation: CASRGWTGTSRDSGANVLTF. Supplemented by reference TRBV14 and TRBJ2-6, the full variable domain reads EAGVTQFPSHSVIEKGQTVTLRCDPISGHDNLYWYRRVMGKEIKFLLHFVKESKQDESGMPNNRFLAERTGGTYSTLKVQPAELEDSGVYFCASRGWTGTSRDSGANVLTFGAGSRLTVL.

In this sample, this clonotype turned up a few times. This chain joins TRBV7-2 and TRBJ1-1; D not certain. Germline V gives CDR1 SGHTA, CDR2 FQGNSA. The V end was cut by 5 bases, the J end by 2 bases, with 15 bases between. The CDR3 sequence is 15 residues long. DNA of the CDR3: TGTGCCAGCAGCGCAAAGCTCAAACCCAACACTGAAGCTTTCTTT. This sequence encodes CASSAKLKPNTEAFF.

This clonotype was counted ten times or more. The V call is TRBV13, the J call TRBJ1-4, with D unresolved. Between the trimmed V and J ends, which lost 0 bases and 8 bases, there was a span of 7 bases. The CDR3 extends over 13 amino acids. Germline CDR1 reads PRHDT; CDR2 reads FYEKMQ (reference sequence). Written as DNA, the CDR3 is TGTGCCAGCAGCTTAGGCCCACTCGAAAAACTGTTTTTT. Protein: CASSLGPLEKLFF.

This clonotype occurred many times. The CDR3: CASSPQRVAGNTIYF. In nucleotides, the CDR3 is TGTGCCAGCAGCCCACAACGGGTGGCTGGAAACACCATATATTTT. V is TRBV7-2 and J is TRBJ1-3; D is ambiguous. V was cut by 5 bases and J by 2 bases, with 13 bases left in between. The CDR3 totals 15 residues. The germline CDR1 and CDR2 sequences are SGHTA and FQGNSA.

This clonotype was picked up a small number of times. An end of the junction does not agree with germline; a read error may underlie this. The rearrangement links TRBV7-2 to TRBJ1-5; D is undetermined. In germline, CDR1 is SGHTA, CDR2 FQGNSA. This CDR3 region has 18 residues. The CDR3 nucleotides are TGTGCCAGCAGCCCACTCTGGTCCAGCGGCCAAGACAATGAGCCCCAGCATTTT. It encodes CASSPLWSSGQDNEPQHF.